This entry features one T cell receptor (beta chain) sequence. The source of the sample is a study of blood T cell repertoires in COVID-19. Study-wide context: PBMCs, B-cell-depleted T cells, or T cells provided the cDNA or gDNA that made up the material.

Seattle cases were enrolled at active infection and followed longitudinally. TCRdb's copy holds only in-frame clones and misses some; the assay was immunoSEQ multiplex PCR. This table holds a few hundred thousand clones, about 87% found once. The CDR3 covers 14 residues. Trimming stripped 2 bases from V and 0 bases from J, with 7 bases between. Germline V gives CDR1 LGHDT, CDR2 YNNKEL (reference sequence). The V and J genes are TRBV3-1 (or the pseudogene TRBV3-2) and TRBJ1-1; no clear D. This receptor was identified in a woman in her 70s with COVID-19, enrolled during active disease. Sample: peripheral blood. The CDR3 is CASSQNRMNTEAFF. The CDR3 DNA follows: TGTGCCAGCAGCCAAAACAGAATGAACACTGAAGCTTTCTTT.